The 26 T cell receptor beta chains in this list originate from one sample, sequenced in a study of cytomegalovirus exposure and HLA in healthy donors. Both 60 Vbeta primers and 13 Jbeta primers went into the PCR. Some clones are missing from TCRdb's copy, which holds only in-frame ones; the method was immunoSEQ multiplex PCR. The table has about 80,000 clones, around 85% seen once. Sequenced material: PBMCs. Every receptor here comes from a human donor in good health.

The V call is TRBV12-5, the J call TRBJ1-2; maybe TRBD1 (6 bases). The length of the CDR3 is 14 residues. V lost 3 bases to trimming and J lost 4 bases, with 12 bases between them. Germline values: CDR1 LGHNT, CDR2 FRNRAP. CDR3 in amino acids: CASGFPGTLYGYTF. For the CDR3, the DNA is TGTGCTAGTGGTTTCCCCGGGACACTCTATGGCTACACCTTC. The full variable domain, in which reference TRBV12-5 and TRBJ1-2 provide the parts outside the CDR3, is DARVTQTPRHKVTEMGQEVTMRCQPILGHNTVFWYRQTMMQGLELLAYFRNRAPLDDSGMPKDRFSAEMPDATLATLKIQPSEPRDSAVYFCASGFPGTLYGYTFGSGTRLTVV.

This chain joins TRBV7-9 and TRBJ2-7; 7 nucleotides line up with TRBD1. Per germline, CDR1 SEHNR and CDR2 FQNEAQ (reference sequence). The junction had 11 bases not matched to a gene; V was cut back by 5 bases and J by 4 bases. This CDR3 comprises 15 residues. In DNA form, the CDR3 reads TGTGCCAGCAGCGTCGGGACAGTCCCTAAGTACGAGCAGTACTTC. Its translation is CASSVGTVPKYEQYF.

The chain is built from TRBV5-8 and TRBJ2-5, with D tentatively TRBD2 (7 bases). Trimming shortened V by 6 bases and J by 5 bases, and 17 bases separated the two germline ends. This CDR3 has 14 amino acids. CDR1 is SGHTS and CDR2 is YDEGEE in the germline V gene. CDR3 residues: CASNSWGGQETQYF. The CDR3, as DNA: TGTGCCAGCAACTCCTGGGGGGGGCAGGAGACCCAGTACTTC.

The chain couples TRBV5-1 to TRBJ1-4, with D perhaps matching TRBD1 (5 bases). The ends were cut back, 1 base at V and 3 bases at J, with 10 bases in the middle. Germline assignment: CDR1 SGHRS and CDR2 YFSETQ. The CDR3 contains 15 residues. The CDR3 sequence is CASSLFPGANEKLFF. CDR3 coding DNA: TGCGCCAGCAGCTTGTTCCCGGGGGCTAATGAAAAACTGTTTTTT.

The rearrangement uses TRBV6-1 and TRBJ2-5; 11 bases match TRBD2. The CDR3 extends over 17 amino acids. V shed 4 bases, J shed 0 bases, and the junction held 7 bases outside the gene matches. Germline V gene data show CDR1 as MNHNS and CDR2 as SASEGT. CDR3 amino acids: CASSGNWGLADQETQYF. The CDR3 coding sequence is TGTGCCAGCAGTGGGAACTGGGGACTAGCGGACCAAGAGACCCAGTACTTC.

This CDR3 reads CASTRGTALYEQYF. For the CDR3, the DNA is TGTGCCAGCACCCGGGGGACAGCACTTTACGAGCAGTACTTC. The chain recombines TRBV2 with TRBJ2-7, with D perhaps matching TRBD1 (7 bases). V was shortened by 7 bases and J by 4 bases, with 17 bases between the two germline ends. CDR3 length: 14 residues. From germline, CDR1 is SNHLY and CDR2 FYNNEI. The full variable domain, with the rest looked up from reference TRBV2 and TRBJ2-7, is EPEVTQTPSHQVTQMGQEVILRCVPISNHLYFYWYRQILGQKVEFLVSFYNNEISEKSEIFDDQFSVERPDGSNFTLKIRSTKLEDSAMYFCASTRGTALYEQYFGPGTRLTVT.

In DNA, the CDR3 is TGTGCCAGCAGCGTGAACGGGGACTCTGGAAACACCATATATTTT. It yields the protein CASSVNGDSGNTIYF. This sequence joins TRBV5-8 and TRBJ1-3; D unresolved. V lost 4 bases to trimming and J lost 0 bases, with 11 bases between them. CDR3 size: 15 residues. Per the germline V gene, CDR1 is SGHTS and CDR2 is YDEGEE.

This clone has only one observation. The chain is built from TRBV11-2 and TRBJ1-1, with unresolved D. Trimming pared 5 bases from V and 10 bases from J, leaving 17 bases between. The CDR3 has 13 residues. The germline gives CDR1 SGHAT, CDR2 FQNNGV. The CDR3 DNA sequence: TGTGCCAGCAGCCTCGACTCCTCCCGAAGAGCTTTCTTT. Encoded protein: CASSLDSSRRAFF.

The chain combines TRBV9 with TRBJ2-6; 12 positions agree with TRBD1. V lost 4 bases to trimming and J lost 3 bases; unmatched junction nucleotides: 8. Per germline, CDR1 SGDLS and CDR2 YYNGEE. CDR3 length equals 18 residues. In DNA, the CDR3 is TGTGCCAGCAGCCGGGGACAGGGGGCGGTTGATGGGGCCAACGTCCTGACTTTC. It codes for CASSRGQGAVDGANVLTF.

This clone showed up just a few times. CDR3 loop: CASSEEGALDEQYF. As DNA, the CDR3 is TGTGCCAGCAGTGAAGAGGGGGCGCTGGACGAGCAGTACTTC. This chain uses TRBV2 with TRBJ2-7; 7 nucleotides agree with TRBD1. CDR3 size: 14 residues. The germline V gene has CDR1 SNHLY and CDR2 FYNNEI. The ends lost 1 base at V and 5 bases at J; junction bases unmatched: 5.

The rearrangement joins TRBV2 to TRBJ2-3; TRBD2 might be the D (6 bases). The germline V and J ends were trimmed by 6 bases and 0 bases, with 10 bases remaining between them. Germline V gene sequence: CDR1 SNHLY, CDR2 FYNNEI. There are 14 residues in the CDR3. CDR3 region: CASRGGTSTDTQYF. CDR3 nucleotides: TGTGCCAGCAGGGGGGGTACTAGCACAGATACGCAGTATTTT.

This clone has just a few counts. The genes are TRBV10-3 and TRBJ2-7; D perhaps matches TRBD2 (6 bases). Deletions cut 3 bases from V and 0 bases from J, with 9 bases between. There are 14 residues in the CDR3. Looked up from germline, CDR1 is ENHRY and CDR2 is SYGVKD. The chain's CDR3 is CAISERGSSYEQYF. CDR3 bases: TGTGCCATCAGTGAACGGGGGTCCTCCTACGAGCAGTACTTC.

This CDR3 reads CASSLVAQRPSSYNEQFF. The CDR3 region has the DNA TGTGCCAGCAGCTTAGTAGCCCAAAGACCCAGCTCCTACAATGAGCAGTTCTTC. The gene calls are TRBV7-2 and TRBJ2-1; D ambiguous. Germline CDR1 SGHTA, CDR2 FQGNSA. The CDR3 extends over 18 amino acids. The germline V and J ends were trimmed by 1 base and 0 bases, with 16 bases remaining between them.

The chain carries TRBV9 and TRBJ2-6; D call uncertain. CDR1 is SGDLS and CDR2 is YYNGEE in the germline V gene. The CDR3 runs to 14 residues. V shed 5 bases and J shed 2 bases, with 8 bases lying between them. This CDR3 reads CASRRATGANVLTF. For the CDR3, the DNA is TGTGCCAGCAGGAGAGCAACTGGGGCCAACGTCCTGACTTTC.

This chain links TRBV6-5 with TRBJ1-1; 8 nucleotides match TRBD1. The CDR3 sequence is 11 residues long. Germline loops: CDR1 MNHEY, CDR2 SVGAGI. J gave up 11 bases and V 6 bases, and 5 bases lay outside the gene matches. The CDR3 nucleotides are TGTGCCAGCAGAACAGGGGGGGCGGCTTTCTTT. Translated: CASRTGGAAFF.

CDR3 DNA: TGTGCCACCAGCAGAGATTCGGGGGGCACAGATACGCAGTATTTT. Protein: CATSRDSGGTDTQYF. V and J are TRBV15 and TRBJ2-3; D is possibly TRBD2 (6 bases). The germline CDR1 and CDR2 sequences are LNHNV and YYDKDF (reference sequence). The CDR3 is 15 residues long. V was cut by 0 bases and J by 1 base, with 8 bases left in between. Complete variable domain (other parts from reference TRBV15 and TRBJ2-3): DAMVIQNPRYQVTQFGKPVTLSCSQTLNHNVMYWYQQKSSQAPKLLFHYYDKDFNNEADTPDNFQSRRPNTSFCFLDIRSPGLGDTAMYLCATSRDSGGTDTQYFGPGTRLTVL.

The genes are TRBV7-9 and TRBJ2-3, with 8 bases identical to TRBD2. V lost 4 bases, J lost 4 bases, and 10 bases stayed unmatched. The CDR3 consists of 16 residues. Germline CDR1 SEHNR, CDR2 FQNEAQ (reference sequence). The CDR3 sequence is CASSYLPSGYSDTQYF. CDR3 sequence (DNA): TGTGCCAGCAGCTACCTCCCTAGCGGGTACTCAGATACGCAGTATTTT.

This rearrangement joins TRBV12-1 to TRBJ2-2; the D segment call TRBD2 is taken from the table without a DNA check. TRBV12-1 is a recognized pseudogene. The CDR3 totals 16 residues. Written as DNA, the CDR3 is TGTGCCAGCAGCTTTGCTAGCGGGGGGAACACCGGGGAGCTGTTTTTT. As protein: CASSFASGGNTGELFF.

This clone counts as medium-sized. The chain links TRBV19 to TRBJ1-1; unclear D gene. Trimming cost V 4 bases and J 5 bases, with 11 bases left between them. This CDR3 has 13 amino acids. Germline V gene data show CDR1 as LNHDA and CDR2 as SQIVND (reference sequence). CDR3 protein: CASSSDRGTEAFF. The DNA for the CDR3 is TGTGCCAGTAGTAGTGACCGGGGAACTGAAGCTTTCTTT.

The gene calls are TRBV2 and TRBJ1-1, with TRBD1 as a possible D gene (6 bases). The CDR3 consists of 12 residues. Per germline, CDR1 SNHLY and CDR2 FYNNEI. Trimming removed 7 bases at V and 3 bases at J, with 9 bases between. CDR3 region: CASNQGHTEAFF. The CDR3 nucleotides read TGTGCCAGCAATCAGGGGCACACTGAAGCTTTCTTT.

In regard to this clone: The germline gene is not matched at one end of the junction; a read error may be the cause. This sequence joins TRBV29-1 and TRBJ1-2; 8 nucleotides line up with TRBD1. CDR1 and CDR2 (germline): SQVTM, ANQGSEA. The CDR3 contains 12 residues. In DNA, the CDR3 is TGCAGCGTGCTGGGGACAGGCGATGGCTACCCCTTC. It yields the protein CSVLGTGDGYPF.

V usage is TRBV30 and J usage is TRBJ1-1, with D possibly TRBD1 on 6 matching bases. V gave up 4 bases and J gave up 7 bases, with 19 bases separating them. CDR3 size: 14 residues. Germline V CDR1 and CDR2: GTSNPN, SVGIG (reference sequence). The CDR3 bases are TGTGCCTGGACCCTGGGGGGGGCGCGAGGTGAAGCTTTCTTT. Translation gives CAWTLGGARGEAFF.

The CDR3, as DNA: TGTGCCAGCAGGGCGGGGTACCAAGAGACCCAGTACTTC. This translates into CASRAGYQETQYF. The rearrangement uses TRBV6-6 and TRBJ2-5; maybe TRBD2 (6 bases). CDR3 length: 13 amino acids. V lost 6 bases and J lost 0, with 8 bases in between. CDR1 is MNHNY and CDR2 is SVGAGI in the germline V gene (reference sequence).

This sequence joins TRBV19 and TRBJ2-1; TRBD2 might be the D (6 bases). V shed 2 bases and J shed 5 bases, with 13 bases lying between them. The CDR3 extends over 15 amino acids. CDR1 is LNHDA and CDR2 is SQIVND in the germline V gene (reference sequence). The CDR3 DNA reads TGTGCCAGTAGTATAATGGCTAGCGAGGACAATGAGCAGTTCTTC. It encodes CASSIMASEDNEQFF. Full variable domain (remainder filled in from reference TRBV19 and TRBJ2-1): DGGITQSPKYLFRKEGQNVTLSCEQNLNHDAMYWYRQDPGQGLRLIYYSQIVNDFQKGDIAEGYSVSREKKESFPLTVTSAQKNPTAFYLCASSIMASEDNEQFFGPGTRLTVL.

The gene calls are TRBV5-1 and TRBJ2-6, with a possible D match to TRBD2 (7 bases). V was clipped by 2 bases and J by 2 bases, with 8 bases between them. Germline assignment: CDR1 SGHRS and CDR2 YFSETQ. This CDR3 comprises 15 residues. CDR3 DNA sequence: TGCGCCAGCAGCTTAGGGGGGGCTGGGGCCAACGTCCTGACTTTC. It encodes CASSLGGAGANVLTF.

The rearrangement links TRBV4-1 to TRBJ2-3; 7 positions agree with TRBD1. Germline CDR1 is MGHRA and CDR2 is YSYEKL. This CDR3 is built from 18 residues. The V and J ends lost 4 bases and 1 base, in that order; junction bases with no gene match: 14. CDR3 sequence (DNA): TGCGCCAGCAGCCTCTCACCCAGGCCAGGGGGAGGCACAGATACGCAGTATTTT. Its protein is CASSLSPRPGGGTDTQYF.